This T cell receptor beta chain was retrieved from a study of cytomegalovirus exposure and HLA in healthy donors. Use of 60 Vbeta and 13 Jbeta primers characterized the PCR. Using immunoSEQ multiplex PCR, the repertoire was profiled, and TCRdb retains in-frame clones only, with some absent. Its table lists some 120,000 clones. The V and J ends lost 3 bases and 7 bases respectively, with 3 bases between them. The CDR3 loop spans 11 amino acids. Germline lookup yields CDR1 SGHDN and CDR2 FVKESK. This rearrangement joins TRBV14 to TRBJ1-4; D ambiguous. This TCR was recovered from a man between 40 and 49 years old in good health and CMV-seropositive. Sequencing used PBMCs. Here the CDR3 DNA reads TGTGCCAGCAGCCACGGTGAAAAACTGTTTTTT. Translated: CASSHGEKLFF.